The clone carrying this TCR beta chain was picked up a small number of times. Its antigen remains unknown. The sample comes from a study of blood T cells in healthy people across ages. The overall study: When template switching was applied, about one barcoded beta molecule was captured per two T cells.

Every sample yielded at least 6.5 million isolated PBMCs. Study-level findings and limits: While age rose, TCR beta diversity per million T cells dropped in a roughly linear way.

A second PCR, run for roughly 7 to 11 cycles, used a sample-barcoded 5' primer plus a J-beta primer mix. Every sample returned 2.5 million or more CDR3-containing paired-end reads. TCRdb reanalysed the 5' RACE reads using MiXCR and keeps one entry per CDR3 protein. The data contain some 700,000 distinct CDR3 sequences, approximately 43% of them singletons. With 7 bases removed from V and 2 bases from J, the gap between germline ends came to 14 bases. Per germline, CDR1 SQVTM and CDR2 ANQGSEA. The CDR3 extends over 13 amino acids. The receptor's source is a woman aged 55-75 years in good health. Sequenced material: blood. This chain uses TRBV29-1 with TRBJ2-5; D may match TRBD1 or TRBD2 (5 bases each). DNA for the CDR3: TGCAGCGGGGCCCCGGGGCTACAAGAGACCCAGTACTTC. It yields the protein CSGAPGLQETQYF.